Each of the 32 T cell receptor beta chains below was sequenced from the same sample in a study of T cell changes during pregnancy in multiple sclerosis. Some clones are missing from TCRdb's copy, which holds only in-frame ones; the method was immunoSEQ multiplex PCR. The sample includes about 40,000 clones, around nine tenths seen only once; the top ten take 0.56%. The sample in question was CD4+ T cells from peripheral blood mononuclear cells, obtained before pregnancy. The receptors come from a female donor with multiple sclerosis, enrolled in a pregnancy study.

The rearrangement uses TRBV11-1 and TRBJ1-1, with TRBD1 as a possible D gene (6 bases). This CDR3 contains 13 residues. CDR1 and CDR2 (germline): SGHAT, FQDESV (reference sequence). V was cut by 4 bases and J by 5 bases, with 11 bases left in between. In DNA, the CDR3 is TGTGCCAGCAGCTGGGGTAGGGGGACTGAAGCTTTCTTT. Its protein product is CASSWGRGTEAFF.

For the CDR3, the DNA is TGTGCCAGCAGTCGGGGTAGCTACACCTTC. It codes for CASSRGSYTF. This chain connects TRBV28 to TRBJ1-2; no definite D call. Germline loops: CDR1 MDHEN, CDR2 SYDVKM. The ends were cut back, 5 bases at V and 9 bases at J, with 7 bases in the middle. The CDR3 runs 10 residues.

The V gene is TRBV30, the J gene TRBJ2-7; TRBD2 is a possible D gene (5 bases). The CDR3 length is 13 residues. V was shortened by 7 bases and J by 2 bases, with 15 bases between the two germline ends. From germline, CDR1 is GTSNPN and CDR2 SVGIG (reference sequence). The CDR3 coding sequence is TGTGCCTTTATTAGGAGGAATACCTACGAGCAGTACTTC. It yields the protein CAFIRRNTYEQYF. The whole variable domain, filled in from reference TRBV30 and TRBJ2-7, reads SQTIHQWPATLVQPVGSPLSLECTVEGTSNPNLYWYRQAAGRGLQLLFYSVGIGQISSEVPQNLSASRPQDRQFILSSKKLLLSDSGFYLCAFIRRNTYEQYFGPGTRLTVT.

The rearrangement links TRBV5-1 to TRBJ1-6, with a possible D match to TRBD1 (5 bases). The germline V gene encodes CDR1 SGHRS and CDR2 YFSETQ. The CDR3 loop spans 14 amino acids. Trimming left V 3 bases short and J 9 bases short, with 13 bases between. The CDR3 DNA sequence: TGCGCCAGCAGCTGGGGCGGAGGGACTTCACCCCTCCACTTT. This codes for CASSWGGGTSPLHF.

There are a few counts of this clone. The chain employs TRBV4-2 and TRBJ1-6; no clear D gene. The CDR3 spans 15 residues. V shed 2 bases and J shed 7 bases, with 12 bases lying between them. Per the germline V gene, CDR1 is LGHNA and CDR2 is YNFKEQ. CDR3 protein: CASSQHSGTNSPLHF. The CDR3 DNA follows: TGTGCCAGCAGCCAACATTCGGGAACAAATTCACCCCTCCACTTT.

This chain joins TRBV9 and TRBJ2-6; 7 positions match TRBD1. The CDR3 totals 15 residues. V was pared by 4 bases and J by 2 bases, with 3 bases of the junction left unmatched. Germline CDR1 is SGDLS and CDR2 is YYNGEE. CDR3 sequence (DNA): TGTGCCAGCAGCCCCGGGACAGCTGGGGCCAACGTCCTGACTTTC. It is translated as CASSPGTAGANVLTF.

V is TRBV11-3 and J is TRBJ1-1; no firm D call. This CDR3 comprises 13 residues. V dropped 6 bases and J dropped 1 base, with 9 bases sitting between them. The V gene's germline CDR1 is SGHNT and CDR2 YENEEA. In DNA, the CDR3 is TGTGCCAGCAGTCCCGCAGAGAACACTGAAGCTTTCTTT. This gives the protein CASSPAENTEAFF.

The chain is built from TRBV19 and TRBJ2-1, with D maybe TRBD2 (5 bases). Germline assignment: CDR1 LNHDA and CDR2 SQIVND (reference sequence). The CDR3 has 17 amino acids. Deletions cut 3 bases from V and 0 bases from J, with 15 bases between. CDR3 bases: TGTGCCAGTAGTATCAGATTCACGGGGAGCTCCTACAATGAGCAGTTCTTC. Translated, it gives CASSIRFTGSSYNEQFF.

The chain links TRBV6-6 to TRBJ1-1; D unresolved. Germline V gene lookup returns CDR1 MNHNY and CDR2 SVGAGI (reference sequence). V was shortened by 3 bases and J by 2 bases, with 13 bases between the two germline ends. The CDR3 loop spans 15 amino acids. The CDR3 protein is CASSYSGSLNTEAFF. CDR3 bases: TGTGCCAGCAGTTATTCCGGGTCACTCAACACTGAAGCTTTCTTT.

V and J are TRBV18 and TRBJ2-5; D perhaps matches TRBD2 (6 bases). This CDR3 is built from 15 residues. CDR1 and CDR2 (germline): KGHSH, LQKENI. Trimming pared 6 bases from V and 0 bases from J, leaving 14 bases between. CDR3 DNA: TGTGCCAGCTCCCGGGAGCCAGGTGACCAAGAGACCCAGTACTTC. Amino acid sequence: CASSREPGDQETQYF.

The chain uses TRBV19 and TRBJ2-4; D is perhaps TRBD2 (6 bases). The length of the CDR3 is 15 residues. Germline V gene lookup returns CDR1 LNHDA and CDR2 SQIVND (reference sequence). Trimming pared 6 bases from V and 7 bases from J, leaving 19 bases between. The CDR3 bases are TGTGCCAGTAGCCCCCGGGTGGAGGGTTGGAACATTCAGTACTTC. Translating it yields CASSPRVEGWNIQYF.

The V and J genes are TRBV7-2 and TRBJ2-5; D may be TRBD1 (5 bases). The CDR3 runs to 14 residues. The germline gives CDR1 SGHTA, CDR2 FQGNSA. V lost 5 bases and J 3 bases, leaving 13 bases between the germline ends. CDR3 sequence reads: CASSANRGKETQYF. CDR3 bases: TGTGCCAGCAGCGCTAATAGGGGCAAAGAGACCCAGTACTTC.

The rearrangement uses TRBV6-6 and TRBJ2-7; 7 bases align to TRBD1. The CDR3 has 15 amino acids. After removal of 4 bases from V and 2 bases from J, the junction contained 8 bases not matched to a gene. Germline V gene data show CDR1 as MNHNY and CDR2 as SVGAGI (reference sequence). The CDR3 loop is CASSSTGTVPYEQYF. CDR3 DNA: TGTGCCAGCAGTTCGACCGGGACAGTACCCTACGAGCAGTACTTC.

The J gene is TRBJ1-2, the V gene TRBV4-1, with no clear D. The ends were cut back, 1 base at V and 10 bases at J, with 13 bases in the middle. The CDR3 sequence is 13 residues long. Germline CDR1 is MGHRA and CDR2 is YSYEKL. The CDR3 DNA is TGCGCCAGCAGCCAAGTAGGACTTATCGACTACACCTTC. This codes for CASSQVGLIDYTF.

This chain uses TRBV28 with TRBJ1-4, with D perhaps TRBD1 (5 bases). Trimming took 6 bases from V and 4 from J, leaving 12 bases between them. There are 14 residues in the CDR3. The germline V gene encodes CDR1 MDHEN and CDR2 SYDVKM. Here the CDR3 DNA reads TGTGCCAGCAGCCGGGGACTGAATAATGAAAAACTGTTTTTT. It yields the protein CASSRGLNNEKLFF.

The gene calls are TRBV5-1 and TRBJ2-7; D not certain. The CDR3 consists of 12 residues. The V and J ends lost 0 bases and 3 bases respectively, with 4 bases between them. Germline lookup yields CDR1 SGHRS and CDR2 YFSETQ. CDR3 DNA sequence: TGCGCCAGCAGCTTGGGACTCTACGAGCAGTACTTC. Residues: CASSLGLYEQYF.

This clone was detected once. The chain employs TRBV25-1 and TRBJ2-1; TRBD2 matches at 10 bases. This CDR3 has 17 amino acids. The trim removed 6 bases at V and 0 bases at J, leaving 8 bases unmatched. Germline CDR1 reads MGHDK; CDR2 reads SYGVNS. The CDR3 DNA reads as TGTGCCAGCAGGGCTAGCGGGGGACTAAGCTCCTACAATGAGCAGTTCTTC. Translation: CASRASGGLSSYNEQFF.

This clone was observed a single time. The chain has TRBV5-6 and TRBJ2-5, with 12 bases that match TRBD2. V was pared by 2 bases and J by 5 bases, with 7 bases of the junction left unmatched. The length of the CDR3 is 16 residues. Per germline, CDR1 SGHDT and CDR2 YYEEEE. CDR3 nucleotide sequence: TGTGCCAGCAGCTTTTACCTAGCGGGGGGGTTCGAGACCCAGTACTTC. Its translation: CASSFYLAGGFETQYF.

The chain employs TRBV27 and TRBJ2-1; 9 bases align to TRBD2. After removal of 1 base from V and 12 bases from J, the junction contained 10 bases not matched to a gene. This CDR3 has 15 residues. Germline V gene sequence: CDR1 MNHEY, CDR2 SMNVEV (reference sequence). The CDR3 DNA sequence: TGTGCCAGCAGTTTATATGCGAGCGGGGGGTTCCGGCAGTTCTTC. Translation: CASSLYASGGFRQFF.

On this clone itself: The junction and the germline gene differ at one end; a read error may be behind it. This chain's CDR3 is CASTTGLAGGVRIF. The CDR3 bases are TGTGCCAGCACCACGGGACTAGCGGGGGGGGTAAGGATCTTC. The genes are TRBV2 and TRBJ2-1; 16 nucleotides line up with TRBD2. Germline assignment: CDR1 SNHLY and CDR2 FYNNEI. The CDR3 totals 14 residues.

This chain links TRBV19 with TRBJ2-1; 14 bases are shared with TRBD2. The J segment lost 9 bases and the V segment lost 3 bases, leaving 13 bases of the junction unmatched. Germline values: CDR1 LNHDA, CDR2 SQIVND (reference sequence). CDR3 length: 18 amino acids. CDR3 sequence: CASSIRTSGGPRFSEQFF. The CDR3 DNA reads TGTGCCAGTAGTATTCGGACTAGCGGGGGGCCCCGGTTCTCTGAGCAGTTCTTC.

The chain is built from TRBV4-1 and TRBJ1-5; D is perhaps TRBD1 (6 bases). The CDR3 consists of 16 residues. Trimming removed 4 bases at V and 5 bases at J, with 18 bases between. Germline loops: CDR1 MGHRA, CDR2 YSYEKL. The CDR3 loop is CASSPRDIVDDQPQHF. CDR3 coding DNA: TGCGCCAGCAGCCCCCGGGACATCGTCGATGATCAGCCCCAGCATTTT.

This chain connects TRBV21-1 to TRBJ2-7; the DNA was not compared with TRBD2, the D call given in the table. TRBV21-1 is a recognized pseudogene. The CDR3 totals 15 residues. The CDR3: CASSKESGGRGEQYF. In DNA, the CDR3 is TGTGCCAGCAGCAAAGAGAGCGGGGGACGGGGGGAGCAGTACTTC.

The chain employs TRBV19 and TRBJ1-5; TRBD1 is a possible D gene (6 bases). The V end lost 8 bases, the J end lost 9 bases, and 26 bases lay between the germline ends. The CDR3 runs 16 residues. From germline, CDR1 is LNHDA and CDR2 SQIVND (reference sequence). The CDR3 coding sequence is TGTGCCAGTGGCTCCCTCGGGACACCCAAGTTGGCGCCCCAGCATTTT. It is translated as CASGSLGTPKLAPQHF.

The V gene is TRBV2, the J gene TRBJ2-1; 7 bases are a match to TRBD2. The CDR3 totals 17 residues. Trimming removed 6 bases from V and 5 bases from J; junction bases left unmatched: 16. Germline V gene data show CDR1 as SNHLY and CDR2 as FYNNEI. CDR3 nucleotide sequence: TGTGCCAGCAGCGGGATCTCCGGGACTACCGACGACAATGAGCAGTTCTTC. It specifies CASSGISGTTDDNEQFF.

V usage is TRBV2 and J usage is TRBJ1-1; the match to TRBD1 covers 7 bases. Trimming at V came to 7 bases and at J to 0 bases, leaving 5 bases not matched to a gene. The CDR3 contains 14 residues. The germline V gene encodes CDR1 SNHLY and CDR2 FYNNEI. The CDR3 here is CASTGQALNTEAFF. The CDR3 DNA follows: TGTGCCAGCACCGGACAGGCTCTGAACACTGAAGCTTTCTTT.

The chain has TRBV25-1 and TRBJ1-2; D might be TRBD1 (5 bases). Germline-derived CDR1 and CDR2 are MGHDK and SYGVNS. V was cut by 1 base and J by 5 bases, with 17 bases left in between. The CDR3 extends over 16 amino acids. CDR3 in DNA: TGTGCCAGCAGTGAATCGAGGGGAGGTGTGATATATGGCTACACCTTC. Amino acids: CASSESRGGVIYGYTF.

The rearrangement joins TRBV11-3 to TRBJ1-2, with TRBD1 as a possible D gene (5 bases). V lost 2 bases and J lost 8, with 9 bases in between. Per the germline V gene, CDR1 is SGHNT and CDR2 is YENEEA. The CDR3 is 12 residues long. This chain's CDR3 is CASSLRGNGYTF. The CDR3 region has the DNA TGTGCCAGCAGCTTACGGGGGAACGGCTACACCTTC.

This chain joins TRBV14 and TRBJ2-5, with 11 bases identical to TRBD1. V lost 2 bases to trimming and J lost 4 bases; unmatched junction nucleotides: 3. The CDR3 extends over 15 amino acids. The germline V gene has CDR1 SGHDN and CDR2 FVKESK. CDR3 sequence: CASSQQGTGGETQYF. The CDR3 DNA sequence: TGTGCCAGCAGCCAACAAGGGACAGGGGGAGAGACCCAGTACTTC.

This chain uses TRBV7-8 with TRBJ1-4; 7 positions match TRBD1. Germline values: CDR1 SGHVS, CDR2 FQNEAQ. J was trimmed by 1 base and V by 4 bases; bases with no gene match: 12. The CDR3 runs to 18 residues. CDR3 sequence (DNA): TGTGCCAGCAGCTGGGCCCGGACAGGATGGGAAACTAATGAAAAACTGTTTTTT. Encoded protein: CASSWARTGWETNEKLFF.

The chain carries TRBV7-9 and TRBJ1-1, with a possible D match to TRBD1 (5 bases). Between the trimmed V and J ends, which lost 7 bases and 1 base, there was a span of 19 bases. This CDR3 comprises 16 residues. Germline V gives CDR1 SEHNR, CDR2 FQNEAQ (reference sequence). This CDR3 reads CASTKTGGVWNTEAFF. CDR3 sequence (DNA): TGTGCCAGCACCAAGACGGGGGGAGTGTGGAACACTGAAGCTTTCTTT. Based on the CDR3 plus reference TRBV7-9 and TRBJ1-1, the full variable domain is DTGVSQNPRHKITKRGQNVTFRCDPISEHNRLYWYRQTLGQGPEFLTYFQNEAQLEKSRLLSDRFSAERPKGSFSTLEIQRTEQGDSAMYLCASTKTGGVWNTEAFFGQGTRLTVV.

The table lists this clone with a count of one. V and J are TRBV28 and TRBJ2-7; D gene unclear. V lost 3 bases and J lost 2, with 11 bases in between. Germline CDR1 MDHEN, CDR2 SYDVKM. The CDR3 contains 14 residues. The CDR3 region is CASSLGSLPYEQYF. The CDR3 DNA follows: TGTGCCAGCAGTTTGGGCAGCCTACCCTACGAGCAGTACTTC. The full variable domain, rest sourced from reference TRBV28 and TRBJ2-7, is DVKVTQSSRYLVKRTGEKVFLECVQDMDHENMFWYRQDPGLGLRLIYFSYDVKMKEKGDIPEGYSVSREKKERFSLILESASTNQTSMYLCASSLGSLPYEQYFGPGTRLTVT.